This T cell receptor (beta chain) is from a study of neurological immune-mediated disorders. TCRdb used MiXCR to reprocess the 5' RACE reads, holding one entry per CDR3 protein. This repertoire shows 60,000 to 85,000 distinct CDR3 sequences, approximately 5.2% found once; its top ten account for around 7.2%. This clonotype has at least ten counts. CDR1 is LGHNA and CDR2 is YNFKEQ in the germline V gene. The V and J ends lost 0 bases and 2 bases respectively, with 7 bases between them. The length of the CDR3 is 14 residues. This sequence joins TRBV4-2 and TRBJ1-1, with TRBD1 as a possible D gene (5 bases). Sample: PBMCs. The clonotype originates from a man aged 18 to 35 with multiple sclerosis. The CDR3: CASSQEGGNTEAFF. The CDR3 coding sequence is TGTGCCAGCAGCCAAGAGGGGGGTAACACTGAAGCTTTCTTT.